The 2 T cell receptor beta chains reported below all come from one sample, sequenced in a study of T cell changes during pregnancy in multiple sclerosis. The repertoire was sequenced with immunoSEQ multiplex PCR; TCRdb's copy has only in-frame clones and lacks some. The sample shows about 77,000 clones, roughly 91% of them seen only once. This specimen consisted of peripheral blood, obtained after pregnancy. The receptors originated from a female donor in good health, enrolled as a control in a pregnancy study.

V is TRBV2 and J is TRBJ1-4; D gene ambiguous. The germline gives CDR1 SNHLY, CDR2 FYNNEI. V lost 1 base and J lost 13, with 19 bases in between. The CDR3 is 15 residues long. The CDR3 here is CASSEEPPGLKGLFF. Here the CDR3 DNA reads TGTGCCAGCAGTGAAGAGCCGCCGGGGTTGAAGGGACTGTTTTTT.

The chain joins TRBV5-1 to TRBJ1-4; D perhaps matches TRBD1 (5 bases). CDR1 and CDR2 from the germline V gene are SGHRS and YFSETQ. This CDR3 has 17 amino acids. V was shortened by 4 bases and J by 4 bases, with 20 bases between the two germline ends. CDR3 sequence reads: CASSVGSAGPLNEKLFF. Here the CDR3 DNA reads TGCGCCAGCAGCGTTGGCAGTGCGGGACCCCTTAATGAAAAACTGTTTTTT.